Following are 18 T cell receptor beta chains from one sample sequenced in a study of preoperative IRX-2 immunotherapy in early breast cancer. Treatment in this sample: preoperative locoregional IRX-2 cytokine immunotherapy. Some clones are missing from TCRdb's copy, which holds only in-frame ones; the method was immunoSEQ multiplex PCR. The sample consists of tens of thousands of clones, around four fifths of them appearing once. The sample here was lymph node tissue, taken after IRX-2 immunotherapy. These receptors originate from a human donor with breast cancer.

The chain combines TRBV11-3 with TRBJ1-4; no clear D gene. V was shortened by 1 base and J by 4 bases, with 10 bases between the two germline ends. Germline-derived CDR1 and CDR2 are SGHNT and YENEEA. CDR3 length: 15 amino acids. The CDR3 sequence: CASSLVDGFNEKLFF. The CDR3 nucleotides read TGTGCCAGCAGCTTAGTTGATGGATTTAATGAAAAACTGTTTTTT. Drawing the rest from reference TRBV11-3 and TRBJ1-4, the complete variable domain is EAGVVQSPRYKIIEKKQPVAFWCNPISGHNTLYWYLQNLGQGPELLIRYENEEAVDDSQLPKDRFSAERLKGVDSTLKIQPAELGDSAVYLCASSLVDGFNEKLFFGSGTQLSVL.

The chain's CDR3 is CSAEMGTDTQYF. Written as DNA, the CDR3 is TGCAGCGCTGAGATGGGAACAGATACGCAGTATTTT. The V call is TRBV29-1, the J call TRBJ2-3, with D unclear. The CDR3 spans 12 residues. Germline CDR1 is SQVTM and CDR2 is ANQGSEA. Trimming left V 7 bases short and J 3 bases short, with 11 bases between.

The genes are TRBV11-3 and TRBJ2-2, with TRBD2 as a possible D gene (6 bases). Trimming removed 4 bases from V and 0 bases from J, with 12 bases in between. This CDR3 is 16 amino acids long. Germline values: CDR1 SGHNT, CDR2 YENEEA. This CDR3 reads CASSSGAGSNTGELFF. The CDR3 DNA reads TGTGCCAGCAGCTCGGGAGCAGGATCGAACACCGGGGAGCTGTTTTTT.

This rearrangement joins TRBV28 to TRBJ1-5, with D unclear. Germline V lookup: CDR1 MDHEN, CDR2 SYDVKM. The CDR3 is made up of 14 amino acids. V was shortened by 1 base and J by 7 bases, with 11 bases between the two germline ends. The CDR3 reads CASSLSGSVQPQHF. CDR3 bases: TGTGCCAGCAGTTTATCCGGCTCGGTACAGCCCCAGCATTTT.

CDR3 DNA: TGTGCCAGCAGCACCGGGACAGGTATAAGAGCTTTCTTT. Protein sequence: CASSTGTGIRAFF. V usage is TRBV7-8 and J usage is TRBJ1-1; 8 nucleotides align to TRBD1. Trimming took 5 bases from V and 10 from J; bases not matched to a gene: 9. Germline-derived CDR1 and CDR2 are SGHVS and FQNEAQ. The CDR3 covers 13 residues.

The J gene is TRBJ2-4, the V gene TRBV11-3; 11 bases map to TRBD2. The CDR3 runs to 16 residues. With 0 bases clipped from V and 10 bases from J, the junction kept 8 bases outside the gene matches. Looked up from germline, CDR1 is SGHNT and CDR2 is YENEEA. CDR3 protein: CASSLDPLTSGIIQYF. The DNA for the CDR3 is TGTGCCAGCAGCTTAGATCCCCTGACTAGCGGGATAATTCAGTACTTC. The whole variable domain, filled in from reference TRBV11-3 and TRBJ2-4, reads EAGVVQSPRYKIIEKKQPVAFWCNPISGHNTLYWYLQNLGQGPELLIRYENEEAVDDSQLPKDRFSAERLKGVDSTLKIQPAELGDSAVYLCASSLDPLTSGIIQYFGAGTRLSVL.

CDR3 nucleotide sequence: TGTGCCAGTAGTATAGCGGGACTAGGCTACGAGCAGTACTTC. This codes for CASSIAGLGYEQYF. The V and J genes are TRBV19 and TRBJ2-7; 8 bases match TRBD2. Trimming cost V 1 base and J 3 bases; bases outside gene matches: 2. Germline loops: CDR1 LNHDA, CDR2 SQIVND (reference sequence). This CDR3 has 14 residues. The variable domain in full, with the rest retrieved from reference TRBV19 and TRBJ2-7, is DGGITQSPKYLFRKEGQNVTLSCEQNLNHDAMYWYRQDPGQGLRLIYYSQIVNDFQKGDIAEGYSVSREKKESFPLTVTSAQKNPTAFYLCASSIAGLGYEQYFGPGTRLTVT.

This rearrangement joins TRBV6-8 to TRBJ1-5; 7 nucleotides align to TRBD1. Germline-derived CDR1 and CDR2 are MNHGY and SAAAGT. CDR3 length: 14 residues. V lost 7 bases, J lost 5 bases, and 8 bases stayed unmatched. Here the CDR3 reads CASNGDRLYQPQHF. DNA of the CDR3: TGTGCCAGCAACGGGGACAGACTATATCAGCCCCAGCATTTT.

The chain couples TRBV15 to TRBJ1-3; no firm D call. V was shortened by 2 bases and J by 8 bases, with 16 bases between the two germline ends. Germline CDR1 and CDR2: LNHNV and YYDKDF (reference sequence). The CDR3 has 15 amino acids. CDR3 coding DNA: TGTGCCACCAGCAGACCTGGACGGAGAGTGGACACCATATATTTT. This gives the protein CATSRPGRRVDTIYF.

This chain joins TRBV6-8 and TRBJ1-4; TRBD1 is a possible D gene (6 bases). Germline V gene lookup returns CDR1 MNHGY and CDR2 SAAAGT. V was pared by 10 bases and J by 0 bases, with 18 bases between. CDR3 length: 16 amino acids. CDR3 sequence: CAIRDGTQATNEKLFF. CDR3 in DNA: TGTGCCATCAGGGACGGGACACAGGCAACTAATGAAAAACTGTTTTTT.

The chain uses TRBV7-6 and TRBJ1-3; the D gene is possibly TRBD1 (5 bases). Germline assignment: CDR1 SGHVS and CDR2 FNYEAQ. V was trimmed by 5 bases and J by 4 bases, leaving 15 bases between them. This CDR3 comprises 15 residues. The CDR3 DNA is TGTGCCAGCAGCCCTGGGCTGGGGCGAGGAAACACCATATATTTT. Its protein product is CASSPGLGRGNTIYF.

The CDR3 is CASSPGTGGTGELFF. CDR3 DNA sequence: TGTGCCAGCAGCCCCGGGACAGGGGGCACCGGGGAGCTGTTTTTT. V and J are TRBV11-3 and TRBJ2-2; 11 nucleotides agree with TRBD1. V gave up 5 bases and J gave up 4 bases; unmatched junction bases: 3. The germline CDR1 and CDR2 sequences are SGHNT and YENEEA. This CDR3 contains 15 residues.

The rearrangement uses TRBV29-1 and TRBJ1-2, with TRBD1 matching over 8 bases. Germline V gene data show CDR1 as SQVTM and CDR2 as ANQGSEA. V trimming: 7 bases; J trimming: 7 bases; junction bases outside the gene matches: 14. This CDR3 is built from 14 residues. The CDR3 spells CSGGVGTGPIGYTF. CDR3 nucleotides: TGCAGCGGGGGGGTCGGGACAGGTCCGATTGGCTACACCTTC.

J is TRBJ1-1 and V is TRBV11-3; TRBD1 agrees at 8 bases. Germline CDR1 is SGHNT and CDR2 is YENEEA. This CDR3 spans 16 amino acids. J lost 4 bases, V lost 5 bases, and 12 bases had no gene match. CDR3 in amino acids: CASSPYQGARSTEAFF. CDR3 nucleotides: TGTGCCAGCAGCCCGTACCAGGGGGCGCGTTCCACTGAAGCTTTCTTT. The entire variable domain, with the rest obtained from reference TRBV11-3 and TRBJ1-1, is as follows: EAGVVQSPRYKIIEKKQPVAFWCNPISGHNTLYWYLQNLGQGPELLIRYENEEAVDDSQLPKDRFSAERLKGVDSTLKIQPAELGDSAVYLCASSPYQGARSTEAFFGQGTRLTVV.

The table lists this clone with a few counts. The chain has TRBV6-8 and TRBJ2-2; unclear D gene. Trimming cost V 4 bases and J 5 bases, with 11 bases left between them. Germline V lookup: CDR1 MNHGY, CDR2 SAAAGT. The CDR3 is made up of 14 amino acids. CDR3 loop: CASSWTRSTGELFF. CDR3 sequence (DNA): TGTGCCAGCAGTTGGACGCGTAGTACCGGGGAGCTGTTTTTT.

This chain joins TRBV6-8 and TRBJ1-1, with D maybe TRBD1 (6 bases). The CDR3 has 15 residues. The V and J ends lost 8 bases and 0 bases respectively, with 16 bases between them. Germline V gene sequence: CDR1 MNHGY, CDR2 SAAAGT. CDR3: CASCRAGAMNTEAFF. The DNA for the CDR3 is TGTGCCAGCTGCCGGGCAGGGGCGATGAACACTGAAGCTTTCTTT.

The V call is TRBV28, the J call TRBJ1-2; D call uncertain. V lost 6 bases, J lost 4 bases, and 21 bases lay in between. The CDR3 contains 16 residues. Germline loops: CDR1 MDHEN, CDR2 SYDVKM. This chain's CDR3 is CASSPAEEPGIYGYTF. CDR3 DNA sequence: TGTGCCAGCAGCCCCGCGGAGGAACCCGGAATCTATGGCTACACCTTC.

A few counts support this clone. CDR3 region: CASSTSTGGNSPLHF. CDR3 DNA sequence: TGTGCCAGTAGTACCTCGACAGGGGGAAATTCACCCCTCCACTTT. The chain is built from TRBV19 and TRBJ1-6; 9 nucleotides match TRBD1. V gave up 4 bases and J gave up 7 bases; unmatched junction bases: 5. Germline V gives CDR1 LNHDA, CDR2 SQIVND (reference sequence). CDR3 length: 15 amino acids.